This T cell receptor (beta chain) was profiled in a study of CD8+ T cells in alopecia areata. RNA was isolated and reverse transcribed to cDNA, the sequencing template. The repertoire was sequenced with immunoSEQ multiplex PCR; TCRdb's copy has only in-frame clones and lacks some. This sample yields about 190,000 clones, of which approximately 60% are seen a single time; 0.65% to 0.7% belongs to the top ten. Study conclusions and caveats: It was lesional scalp, especially alopecia totalis/universalis, that showed higher clonality than normal scalp.

This CDR3 has 15 residues. The germline V and J ends were trimmed by 0 bases and 6 bases, with 11 bases remaining between them. The germline gives CDR1 MGHDK, CDR2 SYGVNS. This clone was recorded only once. The antigen remains undetermined. The sample's treatment: oral pan-JAK inhibitor, 5-10 mg twice daily. PBMC-derived CD4+ and CD8+ T cells were sorted. Material: CD4+ T cells sorted from blood, obtained at week 4, from a patient treated with tofacitinib. The clonotype comes from a human donor with alopecia areata. The V call is TRBV25-1, the J call TRBJ1-4; no clear D gene. CDR3 loop: CASSEYAGKYEKLFF. The CDR3 DNA reads as TGTGCCAGCAGTGAATACGCCGGGAAGTATGAAAAACTGTTTTTT. The full variable domain, its missing parts supplied by reference TRBV25-1 and TRBJ1-4, is EADIYQTPRYLVIGTGKKITLECSQTMGHDKMYWYQQDPGMELHLIHYSYGVNSTEKGDLSSESTVSRIRTEHFPLTLESARPSHTSQYLCASSEYAGKYEKLFFGSGTQLSVL.